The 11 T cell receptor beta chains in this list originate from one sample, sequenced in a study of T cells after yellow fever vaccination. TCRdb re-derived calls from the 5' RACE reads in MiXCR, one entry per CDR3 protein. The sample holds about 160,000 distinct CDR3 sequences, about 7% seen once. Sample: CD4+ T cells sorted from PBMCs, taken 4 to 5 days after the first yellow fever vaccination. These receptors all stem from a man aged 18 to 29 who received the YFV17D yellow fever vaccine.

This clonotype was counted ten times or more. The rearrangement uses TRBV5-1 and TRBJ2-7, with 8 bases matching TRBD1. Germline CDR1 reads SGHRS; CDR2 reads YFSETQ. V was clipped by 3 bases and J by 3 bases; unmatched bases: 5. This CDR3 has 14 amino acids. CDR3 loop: CASSSQGAGYEQYF. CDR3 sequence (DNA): TGCGCCAGCAGCTCCCAGGGGGCCGGCTACGAGCAGTACTTC.

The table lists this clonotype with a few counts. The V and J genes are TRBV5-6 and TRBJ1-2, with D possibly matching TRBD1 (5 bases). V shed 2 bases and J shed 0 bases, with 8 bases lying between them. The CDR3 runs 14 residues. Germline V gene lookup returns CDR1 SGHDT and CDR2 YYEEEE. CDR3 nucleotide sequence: TGTGCCAGCAGCTTCGACAGCCCTAACTATGGCTACACCTTC. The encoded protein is CASSFDSPNYGYTF.

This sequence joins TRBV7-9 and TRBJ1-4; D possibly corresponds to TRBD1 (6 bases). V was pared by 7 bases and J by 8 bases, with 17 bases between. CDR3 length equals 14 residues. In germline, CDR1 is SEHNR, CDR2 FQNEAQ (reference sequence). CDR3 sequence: CASTLEGGEEKLFF. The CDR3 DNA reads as TGTGCCAGCACTCTAGAGGGGGGGGAAGAAAAACTGTTTTTT.

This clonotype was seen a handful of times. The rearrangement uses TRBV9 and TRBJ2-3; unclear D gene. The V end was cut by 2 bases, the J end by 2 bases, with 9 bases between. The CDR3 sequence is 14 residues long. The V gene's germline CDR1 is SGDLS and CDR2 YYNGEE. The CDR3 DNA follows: TGTGCCAGCAGCGTGGATGGCACCACAGATACGCAGTATTTT. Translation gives CASSVDGTTDTQYF. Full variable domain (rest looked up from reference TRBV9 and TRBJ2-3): DSGVTQTPKHLITATGQRVTLRCSPRSGDLSVYWYQQSLDQGLQFLIQYYNGEERAKGNILERFSAQQFPDLHSELNLSSLELGDSALYFCASSVDGTTDTQYFGPGTRLTVL.

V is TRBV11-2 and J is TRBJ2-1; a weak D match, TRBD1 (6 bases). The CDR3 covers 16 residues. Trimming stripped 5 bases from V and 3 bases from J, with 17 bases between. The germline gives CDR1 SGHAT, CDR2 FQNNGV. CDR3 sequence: CASSAPPQGYYNEQFF. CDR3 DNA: TGTGCCAGCAGCGCCCCACCGCAGGGGTACTACAATGAGCAGTTCTTC.

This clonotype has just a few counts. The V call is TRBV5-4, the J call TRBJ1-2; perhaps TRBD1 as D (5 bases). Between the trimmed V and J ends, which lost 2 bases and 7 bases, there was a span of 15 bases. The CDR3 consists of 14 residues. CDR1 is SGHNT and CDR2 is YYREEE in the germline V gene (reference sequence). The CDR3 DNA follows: TGTGCCAGCAGCTTCGGCGAGGGGAGCGGTGGCTACACCTTC. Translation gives CASSFGEGSGGYTF.

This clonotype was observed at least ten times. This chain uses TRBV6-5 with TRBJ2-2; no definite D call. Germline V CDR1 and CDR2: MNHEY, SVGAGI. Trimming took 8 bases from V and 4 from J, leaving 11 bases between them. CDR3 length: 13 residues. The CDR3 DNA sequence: TGTGCCAGCGGGAATTCGGTCACCGGGGAGCTGTTTTTT. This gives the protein CASGNSVTGELFF.

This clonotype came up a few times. DNA for the CDR3: TGTGCCAGCAGCCTTGGGGCCTCTGGGGCCAACGTCCTGACTTTC. It codes for CASSLGASGANVLTF. The chain is built from TRBV7-8 and TRBJ2-6; a weak D match, TRBD1 (5 bases). The CDR3 totals 15 residues. The V gene's germline CDR1 is SGHVS and CDR2 FQNEAQ. Trimming shortened V by 5 bases and J by 0 bases, and 8 bases separated the two germline ends. Using reference TRBV7-8 and TRBJ2-6 for the parts outside the CDR3, the full variable domain is GAGVSQSPRYKVAKRGQDVALRCDPISGHVSLFWYQQALGQGPEFLTYFQNEAQLDKSGLPSDRFFAERPEGSVSTLKIQRTQQEDSAVYLCASSLGASGANVLTFGAGSRLTVL.

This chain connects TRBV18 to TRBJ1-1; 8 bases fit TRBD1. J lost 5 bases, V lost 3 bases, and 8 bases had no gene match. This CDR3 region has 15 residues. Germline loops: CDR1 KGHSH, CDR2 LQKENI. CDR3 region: CASSPTGEVYTEAFF. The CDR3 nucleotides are TGTGCCAGCTCACCGACAGGGGAGGTCTATACTGAAGCTTTCTTT. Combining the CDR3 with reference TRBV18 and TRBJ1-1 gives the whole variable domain NAGVMQNPRHLVRRRGQEARLRCSPMKGHSHVYWYRQLPEEGLKFMVYLQKENIIDESGMPKERFSAEFPKEGPSILRIQQVVRGDSAAYFCASSPTGEVYTEAFFGQGTRLTVV.

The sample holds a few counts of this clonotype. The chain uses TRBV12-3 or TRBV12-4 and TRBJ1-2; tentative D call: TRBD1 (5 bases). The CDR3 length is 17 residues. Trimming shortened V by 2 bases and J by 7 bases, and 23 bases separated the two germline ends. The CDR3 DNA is TGTGCCAGCAGTTTACACACCCCCAATCCTACGGGGGGTGGCTACACCTTC. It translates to CASSLHTPNPTGGGYTF.

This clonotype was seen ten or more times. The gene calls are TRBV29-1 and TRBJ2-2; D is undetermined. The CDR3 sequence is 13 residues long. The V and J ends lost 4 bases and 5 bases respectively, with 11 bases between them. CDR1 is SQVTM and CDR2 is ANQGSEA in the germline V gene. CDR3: CSVGTQNTGELFF. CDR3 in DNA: TGCAGCGTTGGGACCCAAAATACCGGGGAGCTGTTTTTT.